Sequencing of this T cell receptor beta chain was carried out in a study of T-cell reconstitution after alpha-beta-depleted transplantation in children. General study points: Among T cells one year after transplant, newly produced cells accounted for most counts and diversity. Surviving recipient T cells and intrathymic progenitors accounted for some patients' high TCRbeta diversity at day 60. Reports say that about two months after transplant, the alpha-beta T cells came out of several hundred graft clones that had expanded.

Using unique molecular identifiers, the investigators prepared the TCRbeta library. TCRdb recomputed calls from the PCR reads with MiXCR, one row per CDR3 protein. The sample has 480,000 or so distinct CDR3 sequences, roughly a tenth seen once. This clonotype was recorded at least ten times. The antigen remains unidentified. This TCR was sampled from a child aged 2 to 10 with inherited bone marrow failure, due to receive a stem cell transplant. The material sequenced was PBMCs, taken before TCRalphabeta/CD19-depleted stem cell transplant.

CDR3 protein: CASRAAPVGQFF. The CDR3 coding sequence is TGTGCCAGCCGGGCGGCTCCCGTGGGGCAGTTCTTC. The V call is TRBV28, the J call TRBJ2-1; the D is unclear. Germline CDR1 is MDHEN and CDR2 is SYDVKM. CDR3 length: 12 residues. Trimming took 8 bases from V and 12 from J, leaving 17 bases between them.